This T cell receptor beta chain was obtained from a study of cytotoxic CD8 clonotypes in ibrutinib-treated CLL. The repertoire was sequenced with immunoSEQ multiplex PCR; TCRdb's copy has only in-frame clones and lacks some. The profile shows 75,000 to 80,000 clones, 75% to 90% of them singletons. Germline lookup yields CDR1 SEHNR and CDR2 FQNEAQ (reference sequence). V dropped 4 bases and J dropped 6 bases, with 21 bases sitting between them. This CDR3 is built from 17 residues. The chain combines TRBV7-9 with TRBJ2-2; tentatively, D is TRBD1 (5 bases). The TCR sequence derives from a human donor with chronic lymphocytic leukemia. Sequencing was performed on PBMCs, taken after 24 months of ibrutinib treatment. The CDR3 loop is CASSSQKDSLGSGELFF. The CDR3 nucleotides are TGTGCCAGCAGCTCCCAAAAAGACAGTTTAGGGTCCGGGGAGCTGTTTTTT.